This T cell receptor (beta chain) is drawn from a study of early T cells in non-severe SARS-CoV-2 infection. Study-wide background: Sequencing targeted bulk RNA from unsorted whole blood, leaving chains unpaired. Study-wide points: The matching step, a VDJdb search, favored anti-spike CD8 responses and missed private and CD4 specificities.

Molecules of cDNA were individually given unique molecular identifiers that were attached to them. TCRdb used MiXCR to reprocess the 5' RACE reads, holding one entry per CDR3 protein. Counted here are approximately 57,000 distinct CDR3 sequences, around 12% occurring once; the ten biggest clones make up 1.2% to 1.5%. Germline loops: CDR1 MGHDK, CDR2 SYGVNS. V was trimmed by 7 bases and J by 0 bases, leaving 9 bases between them. The CDR3 is made up of 13 amino acids. With regard to this clonotype: As yet, its antigen is unknown.

V and J are TRBV25-1 and TRBJ2-5; D not certain. The material sequenced was whole blood. The clonotype originates from an adult who was a healthcare worker with PCR-confirmed SARS-CoV-2 infection or an uninfected control (not recorded which). This CDR3 is CASTHTNQETQYF. As DNA, the CDR3 is TGTGCCAGCACTCACACCAACCAAGAGACCCAGTACTTC.